A single sample is the source of the 23 T cell receptor beta chains below, sequenced in a study of cytomegalovirus exposure and HLA in healthy donors. The assay was immunoSEQ multiplex PCR, and TCRdb's table has in-frame clones only and misses some. The sample consists of 150,000 to 200,000 clones, 81% of them appearing once. Sequences were obtained from PBMCs. The source is a woman aged 25 to 39 in good health and CMV-seronegative.

The CDR3 bases are TGCGCCAGCAGCTTGGCCAGGGGTGAATTGGGGACGGGGGCCGGGAGGCCCAGAAACATTCAGTACTTC. Translated, it gives CASSLARGELGTGAGRPRNIQYF. J is TRBJ2-4 and V is TRBV5-1; possible D gene TRBD2, 7 bases. Germline lookup yields CDR1 SGHRS and CDR2 YFSETQ. CDR3 length: 23 amino acids. V was clipped by 0 bases and J by 6 bases, with 37 bases between them. Full variable domain (rest looked up from reference TRBV5-1 and TRBJ2-4): KAGVTQTPRYLIKTRGQQVTLSCSPISGHRSVSWYQQTPGQGLQFLFEYFSETQRNKGNFPGRFSGRQFSNSRSEMNVSTLELGDSALYLCASSLARGELGTGAGRPRNIQYFGAGTRLSVL.

Only a few counts were recorded for this clone. This chain links TRBV6-1 with TRBJ1-6; D perhaps matches TRBD1 (6 bases). Germline V gene lookup returns CDR1 MNHNS and CDR2 SASEGT. The CDR3 runs to 15 residues. Trimming removed 2 bases at V and 6 bases at J, with 11 bases between. CDR3 coding DNA: TGTGCCAGCAGTGAATTGGGGGCGCTTAATTCACCCCTCCACTTT. Translated: CASSELGALNSPLHF.

CDR3 region: CASYEYGYTF. CDR3 DNA: TGTGCCAGCTATGAGTATGGCTACACCTTC. This rearrangement joins TRBV6-1 to TRBJ1-2; D is unresolved. V was cut by 8 bases and J by 5 bases, with 6 bases left in between. Germline V gene data show CDR1 as MNHNS and CDR2 as SASEGT. The CDR3 contains 10 residues.

This clone was counted once. The genes are TRBV9 and TRBJ2-3; 7 bases are shared with TRBD2. Germline CDR1 SGDLS, CDR2 YYNGEE. V lost 10 bases to trimming and J lost 6 bases; unmatched junction nucleotides: 14. This CDR3 is built from 14 residues. CDR3 nucleotide sequence: TGTGCCTCATCAGGGAGGACTAGTTGGGATACGCAGTATTTT. It is translated as CASSGRTSWDTQYF.

The chain has TRBV5-1 and TRBJ2-2; TRBD2 might be the D (5 bases). V lost 0 bases and J 1 base, leaving 10 bases between the germline ends. The CDR3 extends over 16 amino acids. Germline CDR1 SGHRS, CDR2 YFSETQ. The CDR3 sequence: CASSLEGSVNTGELFF. CDR3 bases: TGCGCCAGCAGCTTGGAAGGTAGCGTGAACACCGGGGAGCTGTTTTTT.

The gene calls are TRBV19 and TRBJ2-6; D gene unclear. The V gene's germline CDR1 is LNHDA and CDR2 SQIVND (reference sequence). The CDR3 runs to 20 residues. V was trimmed by 0 bases and J by 0 bases, leaving 18 bases between them. In nucleotides, the CDR3 is TGTGCCAGTAGTATAGATCCACCAGGTTCAACAAGCTCTGGGGCCAACGTCCTGACTTTC. Translation gives CASSIDPPGSTSSGANVLTF.

The chain carries TRBV7-6 and TRBJ1-2; 9 bases match TRBD1. V lost 5 bases, J lost 7 bases, and 14 bases stayed unmatched. CDR3 length: 16 amino acids. Germline V gives CDR1 SGHVS, CDR2 FNYEAQ. The CDR3 DNA follows: TGTGCCAGCAGCCCCCTGCCCGGGACAGGGCAGGGTGGCTACACCTTC. Protein product: CASSPLPGTGQGGYTF. Full variable domain (remainder filled in from reference TRBV7-6 and TRBJ1-2): GAGVSQSPRYKVTKRGQDVALRCDPISGHVSLYWYRQALGQGPEFLTYFNYEAQQDKSGLPNDRFSAERPEGSISTLTIQRTEQRDSAMYRCASSPLPGTGQGGYTFGSGTRLTVV.

The J gene is TRBJ2-3, the V gene TRBV28; TRBD2 aligns across 7 bases. Per germline, CDR1 MDHEN and CDR2 SYDVKM. The CDR3 runs to 15 residues. The V segment lost 3 bases and the J segment 5 bases; nucleotides outside the gene matches: 8. The CDR3 is CASSLGGASRDTQYF. The CDR3 DNA sequence: TGTGCCAGCAGTTTGGGAGGGGCCTCTAGAGATACGCAGTATTTT.

The sample holds one count of this clone. The V call is TRBV9, the J call TRBJ1-4; TRBD1 is a possible D gene (6 bases). The germline V gene encodes CDR1 SGDLS and CDR2 YYNGEE. The CDR3 is 17 amino acids. Trimming took 0 bases from V and 3 from J, leaving 15 bases between them. CDR3 in amino acids: CASSVGSWRTANEKLFF. CDR3 DNA sequence: TGTGCCAGCAGCGTAGGATCGTGGAGGACAGCTAATGAAAAACTGTTTTTT.

This clone was detected only a few times. The chain carries TRBV5-6 and TRBJ2-5, with D possibly TRBD1 on 5 matching bases. V was shortened by 2 bases and J by 3 bases, with 8 bases between the two germline ends. There are 13 residues in the CDR3. The germline CDR1 and CDR2 sequences are SGHDT and YYEEEE. CDR3 sequence: CASSFSREETQYF. CDR3 nucleotide sequence: TGTGCCAGCAGCTTCAGCAGGGAAGAGACCCAGTACTTC.

This clone is a singleton in its sample. V is TRBV19 and J is TRBJ2-7; TRBD1 aligns across 8 bases. The V gene's germline CDR1 is LNHDA and CDR2 SQIVND (reference sequence). V was clipped by 5 bases and J by 5 bases; unmatched bases: 2. The CDR3 is made up of 12 amino acids. Here the CDR3 DNA reads TGTGCCAGTAGTGACAGGGGTGACGAGCAGTACTTC. This codes for CASSDRGDEQYF.

The chain joins TRBV19 to TRBJ1-2; 7 bases agree with TRBD1. V lost 5 bases, J lost 5 bases, and 8 bases stayed unmatched. From germline, CDR1 is LNHDA and CDR2 SQIVND (reference sequence). The CDR3 runs to 14 residues. Here the CDR3 reads CASSLPRGVYGYTF. As DNA, the CDR3 is TGTGCCAGTAGTCTTCCCAGGGGGGTATATGGCTACACCTTC.

The rearrangement uses TRBV11-2 and TRBJ2-7, with 9 bases fitting TRBD2. The CDR3 covers 15 residues. Germline assignment: CDR1 SGHAT and CDR2 FQNNGV. V was pared by 3 bases and J by 3 bases, with 6 bases of the junction left unmatched. CDR3 nucleotides: TGTGCCAGCAGCTTTTCGACTAGCGGAATCTACGAGCAGTACTTC. Translation: CASSFSTSGIYEQYF.

The CDR3 here is CSAKGGQPQHF. The DNA for the CDR3 is TGCAGTGCTAAGGGAGGCCAGCCCCAGCATTTT. The rearrangement uses TRBV20-1 and TRBJ1-5; D is uncertain. The CDR3 extends over 11 amino acids. The germline gives CDR1 DFQATT, CDR2 SNEGSKA (reference sequence). The V and J ends lost 4 bases and 7 bases respectively, with 8 bases between them.

The rearrangement links TRBV5-6 to TRBJ2-5; TRBD1 is a possible D gene (5 bases). This CDR3 spans 15 amino acids. Trimming left V 4 bases short and J 4 bases short, with 17 bases between. From germline, CDR1 is SGHDT and CDR2 YYEEEE. As DNA, the CDR3 is TGTGCCAGCAGCCCCGCCGGCAGGGTCACAGAGACCCAGTACTTC. Amino acids: CASSPAGRVTETQYF.

This chain connects TRBV18 to TRBJ2-7, with 8 bases aligning to TRBD1. V lost 2 bases, J lost 6 bases, and 9 bases stayed unmatched. Germline lookup yields CDR1 KGHSH and CDR2 LQKENI. The CDR3 has 15 residues. CDR3 sequence: CASSPESGTGAEQYF. DNA for the CDR3: TGTGCCAGCTCACCAGAATCCGGGACAGGCGCCGAGCAGTACTTC.

The V and J genes are TRBV5-1 and TRBJ1-2, with TRBD1 identical over 7 bases. Germline V CDR1 and CDR2: SGHRS, YFSETQ. CDR3 length equals 17 residues. The trim removed 0 bases at V and 4 bases at J, leaving 12 bases unmatched. The CDR3: CASSLGLRGIESYGYTF. CDR3 coding DNA: TGCGCCAGCAGCTTGGGACTCAGGGGGATCGAGTCCTATGGCTACACCTTC.

The genes are TRBV9 and TRBJ2-3; TRBD1 might be the D (7 bases). V lost 0 bases and J 4 bases, leaving 15 bases between the germline ends. This CDR3 spans 16 amino acids. Per the germline V gene, CDR1 is SGDLS and CDR2 is YYNGEE. CDR3 nucleotides: TGTGCCAGCAGCGTAGCTTCGGTCAGGGGGGCAGATACGCAGTATTTT. Amino acids: CASSVASVRGADTQYF.

This clone was counted a few times. The rearrangement joins TRBV6-6 to TRBJ1-2; TRBD1 matches at 8 bases. The CDR3 has 15 residues. The junction had 8 bases not matched to a gene; V was cut back by 0 bases and J by 8 bases. The V gene's germline CDR1 is MNHNY and CDR2 SVGAGI (reference sequence). The CDR3 DNA follows: TGTGCCAGCAGTTACTCCTTGGCAGGGGGCAGGGGCTACACCTTC. The encoded protein is CASSYSLAGGRGYTF.

For this clone: The junction differs from germline at one of its ends, possibly a read error. The V and J genes are TRBV7-9 and TRBJ2-7, with D perhaps TRBD1 (6 bases). Germline V gene sequence: CDR1 SEHNR, CDR2 FQNEAQ (reference sequence). The length of the CDR3 is 11 residues. The CDR3 bases are TGTGCCAGCAGCTTAGACAGGGATAACTTCTTC. It specifies CASSLDRDNFF. Full variable domain (rest looked up from reference TRBV7-9 and TRBJ2-7): DTGVSQNPRHKITKRGQNVTFRCDPISEHNRLYWYRQTLGQGPEFLTYFQNEAQLEKSRLLSDRFSAERPKGSFSTLEIQRTEQGDSAMYLCASSLDRDNFFGPGTRLTVT.

The V and J genes are TRBV5-4 and TRBJ2-3; 13 nucleotides agree with TRBD2. V dropped 4 bases and J dropped 1; count of bases not matched to a gene: 9. Per the germline V gene, CDR1 is SGHNT and CDR2 is YYREEE (reference sequence). The CDR3 length is 18 residues. The CDR3 DNA reads as TGTGCCAGCAGCCCCGGGACTAGCGGGATCGGTGGCACAGATACGCAGTATTTT. Encoded protein: CASSPGTSGIGGTDTQYF.

The chain uses TRBV5-1 and TRBJ2-7; the match to TRBD1 covers 8 bases. This CDR3 is 14 amino acids long. The V and J ends lost 7 bases and 2 bases, in that order; junction bases with no gene match: 8. Per the germline V gene, CDR1 is SGHRS and CDR2 is YFSETQ. The CDR3 nucleotides read TGCGCCAGCGAACTAGGACAGGGCGCCTACGAGCAGTACTTC. Residues: CASELGQGAYEQYF.

This chain connects TRBV5-1 to TRBJ2-2; D is possibly TRBD1 (5 bases). This CDR3 comprises 14 residues. Trimming removed 1 base from V and 5 bases from J, with 9 bases in between. Looked up from germline, CDR1 is SGHRS and CDR2 is YFSETQ. This CDR3 is CASSLQPGTGELFF. CDR3 nucleotide sequence: TGCGCCAGCAGCTTGCAGCCAGGGACCGGGGAGCTGTTTTTT.